These T cell receptor beta chains were read from a single sample in a study of T cells after yellow fever vaccination. TCRdb passed the 5' RACE reads through MiXCR, listing each CDR3 protein once. The sample shows around 590,000 distinct CDR3 sequences, over 9% of them seen only once. The specimen was PBMCs, collected on the day of the yellow fever booster vaccination. All receptors derive from a young man who received the YFV17D yellow fever vaccine. Both conserved end residues are part of each CDR3. The D gene is left open where the match is weak. Where a row states a size, it is once, few, many or the class of an expanded clone; other rows omit it.

D gene,V gene,clone size,J gene,CDR3 DNA,CDR3 protein
-,TRBV7-7,few,TRBJ2-7,TGTGCTAGCAGCCAGGGAGAAGACTCCTACGAGCAGTACTTC,CASSQGEDSYEQYF
-,TRBV27,-,TRBJ1-2,TGTGCCAGCAGGCCCCTCAGCGGCTATGGCTACACCTTC,CASRPLSGYGYTF
-,TRBV28,-,TRBJ2-3,TGTGCCAGCAGAATGTTAGCCGCCACAGATACGCAGTATTTT,CASRMLAATDTQYF
TRBD2,TRBV12-3/TRBV12-4,few,TRBJ2-1,TGTGCCAGCAACCAACTAGCGTCCCCGCATGAGCAGTTCTTC,CASNQLASPHEQFF
TRBD2,TRBV6-2/TRBV6-3,few,TRBJ2-5,TGTGCCAGCAGTTACGGGTTCGGGGGGAATCCGAGGACCCAGTACTTC,CASSYGFGGNPRTQYF
-,TRBV29-1,-,TRBJ1-4,TGCAGCGGGCGGGGAGGGGCACCTAATGAAAAACTGTTTTTT,CSGRGGAPNEKLFF
TRBD2,TRBV4-2,-,TRBJ2-2,TGTGCCAGCAGCCAAGATTCGAAAAGCGGGACCCACGGGGAGCTGTTTTTT,CASSQDSKSGTHGELFF
TRBD2,TRBV5-4,once,TRBJ2-6,TGTGCCAGCAGCTTGGGGGCGGGAGCCCCCTCTGGGGCCAACGTCCTGACTTTC,CASSLGAGAPSGANVLTF
TRBD1,TRBV5-1,few,TRBJ2-1,TGCGCCAGCAGCTCGGGGTTAACAGGGGGCCGCGGTGATGAGCAGTTCTTC,CASSSGLTGGRGDEQFF
TRBD2,TRBV15,few,TRBJ2-5,TGTGCCACCAGCAACCTACCGGGACTAGCGGGAGGTTTTGAGACCCAGTACTTC,CATSNLPGLAGGFETQYF
-,TRBV3-1,few,TRBJ1-6,TGTGCCAGCAGCCAAGATTTTGCGTGGGAAAATTCACCCCTCCACTTT,CASSQDFAWENSPLHF
-,TRBV20-1,-,TRBJ2-1,TGCAGTGCCGAACGGGGCAATGAGCAGTTCTTC,CSAERGNEQFF
TRBD2,TRBV11-1,many,TRBJ2-1,TGTGCCAGCAGCAAACTAGCGGGAACTAGTCCCCGTTACATTGAGCAGTTCTTC,CASSKLAGTSPRYIEQFF
-,TRBV20-1,-,TRBJ2-7,TGCTGTGCTAGCCCAGAGACCCCTGCCCACAGTGGCTCCTACGAGCAGTACTTC,CCASPETPAHSGSYEQYF
-,TRBV5-4,-,TRBJ2-1,TGTGCCAGCAGCTTGTTCTCTCAGGATGAGCAGTTCTTC,CASSLFSQDEQFF
TRBD2,TRBV3-1,few,TRBJ2-2,TGTGCCAGCCTCGGGACTAACAACACCGGGGAGCTGTTTTTT,CASLGTNNTGELFF
TRBD2,TRBV20-1,few,TRBJ2-7,TGCAGTGCTCCCCGGCGGGCGGGAGCCTACGAGCAGTACTTC,CSAPRRAGAYEQYF
TRBD1,TRBV5-1,-,TRBJ2-1,TGCGCCAGCAGCTTGGAAGGGACAGGGGGCTGGGATGAGCAGTTCTTC,CASSLEGTGGWDEQFF